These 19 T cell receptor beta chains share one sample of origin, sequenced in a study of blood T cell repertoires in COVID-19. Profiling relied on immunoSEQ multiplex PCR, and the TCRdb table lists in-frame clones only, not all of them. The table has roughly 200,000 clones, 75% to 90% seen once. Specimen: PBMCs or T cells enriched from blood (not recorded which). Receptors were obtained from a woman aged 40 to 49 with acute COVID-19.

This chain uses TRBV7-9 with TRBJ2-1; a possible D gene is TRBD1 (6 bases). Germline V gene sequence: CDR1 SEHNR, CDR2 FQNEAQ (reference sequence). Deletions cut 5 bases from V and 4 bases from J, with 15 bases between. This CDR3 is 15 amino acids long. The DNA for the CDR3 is TGTGCCAGCAGCCGCGACAGGATTCTGTACAATGAGCAGTTCTTC. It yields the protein CASSRDRILYNEQFF.

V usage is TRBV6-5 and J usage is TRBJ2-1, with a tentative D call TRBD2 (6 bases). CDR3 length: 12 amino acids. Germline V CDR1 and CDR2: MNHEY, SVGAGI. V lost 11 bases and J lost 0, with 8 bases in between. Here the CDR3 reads CAGGDSYNEQFF. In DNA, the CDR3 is TGTGCCGGAGGGGACTCCTACAATGAGCAGTTCTTC.

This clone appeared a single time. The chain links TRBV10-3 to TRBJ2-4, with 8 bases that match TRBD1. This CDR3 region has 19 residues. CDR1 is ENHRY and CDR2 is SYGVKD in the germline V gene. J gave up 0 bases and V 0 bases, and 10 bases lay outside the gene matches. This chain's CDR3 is CAISESLGTGNLAKNIQYF. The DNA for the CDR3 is TGTGCCATCAGTGAGTCCCTTGGGACAGGCAACTTAGCCAAAAACATTCAGTACTTC.

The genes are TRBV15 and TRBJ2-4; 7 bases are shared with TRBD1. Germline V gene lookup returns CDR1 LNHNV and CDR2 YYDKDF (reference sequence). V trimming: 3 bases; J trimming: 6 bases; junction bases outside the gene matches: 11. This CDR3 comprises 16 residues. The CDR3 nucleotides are TGTGCCACCAGCAGCCTAGGGACAGTCGAGAGAAACATTCAGTACTTC. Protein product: CATSSLGTVERNIQYF.

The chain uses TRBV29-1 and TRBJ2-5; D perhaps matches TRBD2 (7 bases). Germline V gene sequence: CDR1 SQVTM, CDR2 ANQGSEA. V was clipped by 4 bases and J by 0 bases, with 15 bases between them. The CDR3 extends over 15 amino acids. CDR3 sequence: CSVARWGGDQETQYF. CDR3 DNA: TGCAGCGTTGCTCGATGGGGGGGCGACCAAGAGACCCAGTACTTC.

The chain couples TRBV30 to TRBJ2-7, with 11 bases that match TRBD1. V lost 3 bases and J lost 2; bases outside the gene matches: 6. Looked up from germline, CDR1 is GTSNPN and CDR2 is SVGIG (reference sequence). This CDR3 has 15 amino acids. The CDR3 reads CAWRPGQGAAYEQYF. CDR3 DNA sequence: TGTGCCTGGAGACCCGGACAGGGGGCGGCCTACGAGCAGTACTTC.

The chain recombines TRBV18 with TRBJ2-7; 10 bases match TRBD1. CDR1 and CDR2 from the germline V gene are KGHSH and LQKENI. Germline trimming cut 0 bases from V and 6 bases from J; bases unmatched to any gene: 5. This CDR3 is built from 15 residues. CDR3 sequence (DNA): TGTGCCAGCTCACCACCCGGGACAGGGGCGTTCGAGCAGTACTTC. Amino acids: CASSPPGTGAFEQYF. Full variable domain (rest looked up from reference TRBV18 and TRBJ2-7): NAGVMQNPRHLVRRRGQEARLRCSPMKGHSHVYWYRQLPEEGLKFMVYLQKENIIDESGMPKERFSAEFPKEGPSILRIQQVVRGDSAAYFCASSPPGTGAFEQYFGPGTRLTVT.

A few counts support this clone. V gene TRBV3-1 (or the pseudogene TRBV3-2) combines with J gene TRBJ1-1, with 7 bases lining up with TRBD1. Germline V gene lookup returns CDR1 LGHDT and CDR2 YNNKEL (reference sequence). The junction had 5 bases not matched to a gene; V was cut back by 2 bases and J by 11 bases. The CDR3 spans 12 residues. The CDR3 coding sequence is TGTGCCAGCAGCCAACGGGACAGAATGGCTTTCTTT. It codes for CASSQRDRMAFF.

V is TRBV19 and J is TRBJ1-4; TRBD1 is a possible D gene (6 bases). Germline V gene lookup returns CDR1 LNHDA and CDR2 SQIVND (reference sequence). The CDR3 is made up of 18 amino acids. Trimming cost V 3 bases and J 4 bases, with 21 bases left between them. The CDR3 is CASSMWAGANPNNEKLFF. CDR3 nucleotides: TGTGCCAGTAGTATGTGGGCAGGGGCGAACCCGAATAATGAAAAACTGTTTTTT.

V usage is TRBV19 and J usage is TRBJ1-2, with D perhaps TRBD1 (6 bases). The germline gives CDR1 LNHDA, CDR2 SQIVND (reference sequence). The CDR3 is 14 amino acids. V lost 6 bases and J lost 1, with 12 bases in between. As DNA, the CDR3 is TGTGCCAGTAGGCCTGGACAGAATAACTATGGCTACACCTTC. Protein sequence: CASRPGQNNYGYTF.

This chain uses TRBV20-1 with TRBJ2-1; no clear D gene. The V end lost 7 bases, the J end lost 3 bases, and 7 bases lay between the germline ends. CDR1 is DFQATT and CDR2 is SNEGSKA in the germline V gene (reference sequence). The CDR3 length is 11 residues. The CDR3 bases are TGCAGTGGGCTCTTCTACAATGAGCAGTTCTTC. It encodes CSGLFYNEQFF.

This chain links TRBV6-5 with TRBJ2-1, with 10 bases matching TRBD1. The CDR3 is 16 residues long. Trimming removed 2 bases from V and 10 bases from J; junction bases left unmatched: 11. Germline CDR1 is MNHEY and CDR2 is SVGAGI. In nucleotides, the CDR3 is TGTGCCAGCAGTTACGATGGGGACAGGGGCCTTCGGGAGCAGTTCTTC. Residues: CASSYDGDRGLREQFF.

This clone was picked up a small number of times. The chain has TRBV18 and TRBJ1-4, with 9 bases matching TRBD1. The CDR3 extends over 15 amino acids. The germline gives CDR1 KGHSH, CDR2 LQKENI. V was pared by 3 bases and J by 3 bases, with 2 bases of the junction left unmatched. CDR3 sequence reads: CASSPRQGANEKLFF. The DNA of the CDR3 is TGTGCCAGCTCACCCCGACAGGGGGCTAATGAAAAACTGTTTTTT.

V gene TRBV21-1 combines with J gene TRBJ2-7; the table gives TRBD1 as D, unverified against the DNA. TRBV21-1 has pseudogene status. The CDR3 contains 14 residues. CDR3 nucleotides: TGTGCCAGCAGCAGGGGCAGGGGGCGGAACGAGCAGTACTTC. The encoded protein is CASSRGRGRNEQYF.

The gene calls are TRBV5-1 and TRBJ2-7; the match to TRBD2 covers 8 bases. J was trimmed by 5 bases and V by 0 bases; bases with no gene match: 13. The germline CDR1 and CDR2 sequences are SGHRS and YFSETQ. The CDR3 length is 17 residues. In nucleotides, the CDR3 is TGCGCCAGCAGCTTGGAAGTCCCGGGACTAGAGGGTCACGAGCAGTACTTC. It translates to CASSLEVPGLEGHEQYF. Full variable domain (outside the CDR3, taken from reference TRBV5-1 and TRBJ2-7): KAGVTQTPRYLIKTRGQQVTLSCSPISGHRSVSWYQQTPGQGLQFLFEYFSETQRNKGNFPGRFSGRQFSNSRSEMNVSTLELGDSALYLCASSLEVPGLEGHEQYFGPGTRLTVT.

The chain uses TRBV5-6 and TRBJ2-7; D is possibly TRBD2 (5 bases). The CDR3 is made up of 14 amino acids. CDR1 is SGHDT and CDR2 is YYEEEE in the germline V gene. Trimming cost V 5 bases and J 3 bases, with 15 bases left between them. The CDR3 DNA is TGTGCCAGCAGTCCTCTAGGGAGAGACTACGAGCAGTACTTC. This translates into CASSPLGRDYEQYF.

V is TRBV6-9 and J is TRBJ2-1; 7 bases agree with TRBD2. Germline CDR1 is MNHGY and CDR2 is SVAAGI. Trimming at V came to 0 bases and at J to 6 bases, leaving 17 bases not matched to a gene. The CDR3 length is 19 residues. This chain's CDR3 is CASSYSMRSGLGNLNEQFF. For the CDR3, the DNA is TGTGCCAGCAGTTATTCGATGCGGTCAGGACTAGGGAATCTCAATGAGCAGTTCTTC.

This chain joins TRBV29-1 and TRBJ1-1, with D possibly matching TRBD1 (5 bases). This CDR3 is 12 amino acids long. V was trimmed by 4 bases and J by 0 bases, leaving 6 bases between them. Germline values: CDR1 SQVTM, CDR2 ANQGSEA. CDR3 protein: CSVAGVNTEAFF. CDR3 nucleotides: TGCAGCGTTGCGGGGGTGAACACTGAAGCTTTCTTT.

The CDR3 protein is CASSGGAGTDTQYF. CDR3 coding DNA: TGTGCCAGCAGCGGGGGGGCGGGAACAGATACGCAGTATTTT. The V gene is TRBV5-7, the J gene TRBJ2-3, with a tentative D call TRBD2 (7 bases). TRBV5-7 is an ORF for which the function is uncertain. This CDR3 comprises 14 residues. The ends were cut back, 4 bases at V and 3 bases at J, with 12 bases in the middle.